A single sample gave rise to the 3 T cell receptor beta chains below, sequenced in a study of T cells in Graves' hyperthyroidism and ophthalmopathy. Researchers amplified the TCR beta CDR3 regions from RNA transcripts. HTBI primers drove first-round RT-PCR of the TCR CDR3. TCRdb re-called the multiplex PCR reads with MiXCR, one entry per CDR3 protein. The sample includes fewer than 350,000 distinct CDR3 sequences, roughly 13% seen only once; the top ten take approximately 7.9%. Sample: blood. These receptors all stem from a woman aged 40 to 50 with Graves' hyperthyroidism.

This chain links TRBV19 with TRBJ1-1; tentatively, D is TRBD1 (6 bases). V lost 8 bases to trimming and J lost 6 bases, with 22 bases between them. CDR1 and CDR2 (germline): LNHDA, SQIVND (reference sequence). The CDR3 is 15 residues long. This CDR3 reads CASSAGGRPPSEAFF. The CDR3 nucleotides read TGTGCCAGTTCCGCGGGGGGCCGTCCCCCGTCTGAAGCTTTCTTT.

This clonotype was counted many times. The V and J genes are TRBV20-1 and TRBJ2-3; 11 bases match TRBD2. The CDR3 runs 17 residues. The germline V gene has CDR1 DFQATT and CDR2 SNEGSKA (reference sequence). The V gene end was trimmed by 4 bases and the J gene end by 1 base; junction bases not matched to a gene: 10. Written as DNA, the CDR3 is TGCAGTGCTACCAGTCCGGGACTAGCGGAGCGCACAGATACGCAGTATTTT. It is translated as CSATSPGLAERTDTQYF.

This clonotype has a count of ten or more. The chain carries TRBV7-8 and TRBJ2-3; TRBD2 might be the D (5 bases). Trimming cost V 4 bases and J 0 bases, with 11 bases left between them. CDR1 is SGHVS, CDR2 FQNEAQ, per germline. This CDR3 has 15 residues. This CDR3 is CASSSPGGSTDTQYF. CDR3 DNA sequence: TGTGCCAGCAGCTCCCCGGGCGGGAGCACAGATACGCAGTATTTT. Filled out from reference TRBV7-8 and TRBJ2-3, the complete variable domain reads GAGVSQSPRYKVAKRGQDVALRCDPISGHVSLFWYQQALGQGPEFLTYFQNEAQLDKSGLPSDRFFAERPEGSVSTLKIQRTQQEDSAVYLCASSSPGGSTDTQYFGPGTRLTVL.